Following are 14 T cell receptor beta chains from one sample sequenced in a study of blood T cell repertoires in COVID-19. Sequencing was performed with immunoSEQ multiplex PCR; in TCRdb, only in-frame clones are kept and a portion is missing. The profile shows under 250,000 clones, approximately 84% of them singletons. The sample taken for sequencing was PBMCs or T cells enriched from blood (not recorded which). These TCRs come from a man in his fifties or sixties who had recovered from COVID-19.

The chain employs TRBV7-2 and TRBJ2-7; TRBD1 aligns across 7 bases. The CDR3 is made up of 16 amino acids. J was trimmed by 3 bases and V by 6 bases; bases with no gene match: 14. Germline assignment: CDR1 SGHTA and CDR2 FQGNSA. CDR3 in DNA: TGTGCCAGCAGTCTAACAGGGGCGAAGCCCTTCTACGAGCAGTACTTC. As protein: CASSLTGAKPFYEQYF.

Only one count was recorded for this clone. V and J are TRBV7-6 and TRBJ2-7; a weak D match, TRBD1 (6 bases). Germline V gives CDR1 SGHVS, CDR2 FNYEAQ. Trimming took 2 bases from V and 7 from J, leaving 12 bases between them. CDR3 length: 13 amino acids. CDR3 loop: CASSLWTQGEQYF. In DNA, the CDR3 is TGTGCCAGCAGCTTATGGACACAGGGAGAGCAGTACTTC.

The chain employs TRBV7-9 and TRBJ1-2; 12 bases map to TRBD1. The junction had 8 bases not matched to a gene; V was cut back by 5 bases and J by 10 bases. CDR3 length: 14 residues. Germline CDR1 SEHNR, CDR2 FQNEAQ (reference sequence). The CDR3 nucleotides read TGTGCCAGCAGCGAAAGGGGACAGGGGGCAGACTACACCTTC. Protein product: CASSERGQGADYTF.

V and J are TRBV7-9 and TRBJ2-3, with 8 bases that match TRBD1. Germline V gene data show CDR1 as SEHNR and CDR2 as FQNEAQ (reference sequence). The length of the CDR3 is 14 residues. V was clipped by 5 bases and J by 5 bases; unmatched bases: 6. CDR3 protein: CASSLQGAGDTQYF. In nucleotides, the CDR3 is TGTGCCAGCAGCCTTCAGGGGGCGGGAGATACGCAGTATTTT.

V gene TRBV11-2 combines with J gene TRBJ2-5; D unresolved. This CDR3 has 12 residues. V was trimmed by 5 bases and J by 4 bases, leaving 8 bases between them. The germline V gene encodes CDR1 SGHAT and CDR2 FQNNGV. Written as DNA, the CDR3 is TGTGCCAGCAGCCCCCGTAGAGAGACCCAGTACTTC. Amino acid sequence: CASSPRRETQYF.

The DNA of the CDR3 is TGTGCCAGTAGTATAGTAGCGTACTCCCCTTCCTACGAGCAGTACTTC. It codes for CASSIVAYSPSYEQYF. This rearrangement joins TRBV19 to TRBJ2-7; perhaps TRBD2 as D (5 bases). The germline CDR1 and CDR2 sequences are LNHDA and SQIVND (reference sequence). The CDR3 consists of 16 residues. V was cut by 1 base and J by 1 base, with 14 bases left in between.

The chain combines TRBV7-8 with TRBJ1-5; weak D call: TRBD1 (6 bases). Germline V gene lookup returns CDR1 SGHVS and CDR2 FQNEAQ. The CDR3 is 16 residues long. V lost 5 bases and J lost 2, with 16 bases in between. The CDR3 DNA reads TGTGCCAGCAGCCCCGTTTCCTCAGGGGGCAATCAGCCCCAGCATTTT. Translation gives CASSPVSSGGNQPQHF.

The genes are TRBV18 and TRBJ1-1; 12 positions agree with TRBD1. J lost 6 bases, V lost 6 bases, and 5 bases had no gene match. The V gene's germline CDR1 is KGHSH and CDR2 LQKENI. CDR3 length equals 14 residues. The CDR3 loop reads CASSEGQGASEAFF. The CDR3 region has the DNA TGTGCCAGCTCGGAGGGACAGGGGGCCTCTGAAGCTTTCTTT.

This sequence joins TRBV6-5 and TRBJ1-1, with D possibly matching TRBD1 (5 bases). From germline, CDR1 is MNHEY and CDR2 SVGAGI. The CDR3 sequence is 13 residues long. Trimming took off 6 bases at V and 2 bases at J, with 10 bases between the two ends. CDR3 nucleotides: TGTGCCAGCAGCCAGACAGTAAACACTGAAGCTTTCTTT. It encodes CASSQTVNTEAFF.

The rearrangement joins TRBV5-1 to TRBJ1-2; maybe TRBD1 (5 bases). This CDR3 region has 14 residues. Trimming cost V 4 bases and J 5 bases, with 15 bases left between them. The germline gives CDR1 SGHRS, CDR2 YFSETQ. The CDR3: CASSGRDPAYGYTF. DNA for the CDR3: TGCGCCAGCAGCGGCAGGGATCCGGCTTATGGCTACACCTTC.

This sequence joins TRBV19 and TRBJ2-7; 9 bases match TRBD1. Germline CDR1 and CDR2: LNHDA and SQIVND (reference sequence). Trimming took 5 bases from V and 3 from J; bases not matched to a gene: 8. The CDR3 totals 15 residues. The CDR3 coding sequence is TGTGCCAGTAGTCCCCGGACAGGGGCATACTACGAGCAGTACTTC. Translated, it gives CASSPRTGAYYEQYF.

Comments on this clone: The identical CDR3 is also encoded by other nucleotide sequences in the sample. The chain carries TRBV30 and TRBJ1-1; perhaps TRBD1 as D (6 bases). Germline assignment: CDR1 GTSNPN and CDR2 SVGIG (reference sequence). Trimming cost V 3 bases and J 1 base, with 9 bases left between them. The CDR3 runs to 13 residues. The CDR3 bases are TGTGCCTGGAGGCAGGGGAAGAACACTGAAGCTTTCTTT. This translates into CAWRQGKNTEAFF.

The V gene is TRBV18, the J gene TRBJ1-1; D is possibly TRBD1 (5 bases). Trimming left V 3 bases short and J 0 bases short, with 14 bases between. The V gene's germline CDR1 is KGHSH and CDR2 LQKENI. The CDR3 extends over 16 amino acids. For the CDR3, the DNA is TGTGCCAGCTCACCGCGACAGCATGACATGAACACTGAAGCTTTCTTT. Translation: CASSPRQHDMNTEAFF.

The V gene is TRBV7-2, the J gene TRBJ2-1, with a weak D call TRBD1 (5 bases). Germline V gene data show CDR1 as SGHTA and CDR2 as FQGNSA. V lost 3 bases and J lost 6, with 9 bases in between. This CDR3 contains 13 residues. Here the CDR3 reads CASSFFRANEQFF. CDR3 coding DNA: TGTGCCAGCAGCTTTTTCAGGGCCAATGAGCAGTTCTTC. Supplemented by reference TRBV7-2 and TRBJ2-1, the full variable domain reads GAGVSQSPSNKVTEKGKDVELRCDPISGHTALYWYRQSLGQGLEFLIYFQGNSAPDKSGLPSDRFSAERTGGSVSTLTIQRTQQEDSAVYLCASSFFRANEQFFGPGTRLTVL.